The T cell receptor beta chain described here comes from a study of cytomegalovirus exposure and HLA in healthy donors. The CDR3 sequence is 15 residues long. The germline CDR1 and CDR2 sequences are MNHNS and SASEGT. Trimming took 7 bases from V and 6 from J; bases not matched to a gene: 13. The primer mix had 60 Vbeta and 13 Jbeta primers. Libraries were prepared by immunoSEQ multiplex PCR; TCRdb keeps only in-frame clonotypes and omits some of them. Of 95,000 to 100,000 clones in the sample, more than 80% are singletons; the top ten hold about 3.7%. The genes are TRBV6-1 and TRBJ2-3; 7 nucleotides match TRBD1. The sample was PBMCs. The receptor comes from a man in his thirties or forties in good health and CMV-seronegative. CDR3 nucleotide sequence: TGTGCCAGCAACTCCGGGACAGACGCTTTTGATACGCAGTATTTT. Translating it yields CASNSGTDAFDTQYF.